The 16 T cell receptor beta chains presented below share a single source sample, sequenced in a study of CD8+ T cells in alopecia areata. Noted treatment: oral pan-JAK inhibitor, 5-10 mg twice daily. The sequencing template was cDNA reverse transcribed from extracted RNA. The method was immunoSEQ multiplex PCR; TCRdb's version includes in-frame clones alone and lacks a portion of them. There are more than 150,000 clones in the sample; 45% to 75% occur only once, and 3.3% lies in the top ten. This material consisted of CD4+ T cells sorted from blood, taken at week 4, from a patient treated with tofacitinib. All receptors come from a human donor with alopecia areata.

This clone has just a few counts. The rearrangement links TRBV4-3 to TRBJ2-2, with 7 positions matching TRBD1. The junction had 9 bases not matched to a gene; V was cut back by 3 bases and J by 5 bases. This CDR3 region has 16 residues. CDR1 and CDR2 from the germline V gene are LGHNA and YSLEER. In DNA form, the CDR3 reads TGCGCCAGCAGCCACGCGACAGGGCCAAAAACCGGGGAGCTGTTTTTT. Translating gives CASSHATGPKTGELFF.

The V gene is TRBV30, the J gene TRBJ2-6; D is uncertain. The germline V gene encodes CDR1 GTSNPN and CDR2 SVGIG (reference sequence). V was trimmed by 2 bases and J by 0 bases, leaving 8 bases between them. The CDR3 is made up of 15 amino acids. The CDR3: CAWSMHTSGANVLTF. Written as DNA, the CDR3 is TGTGCCTGGAGTATGCATACCTCTGGGGCCAACGTCCTGACTTTC.

The V gene is TRBV30, the J gene TRBJ1-1; D is unclear. The CDR3 has 11 amino acids. Trimming cost V 3 bases and J 7 bases, with 9 bases left between them. Germline-derived CDR1 and CDR2 are GTSNPN and SVGIG (reference sequence). This chain's CDR3 is CAWRARVEAFF. CDR3 DNA sequence: TGTGCCTGGAGGGCTCGGGTTGAAGCTTTCTTT.

The chain is built from TRBV2 and TRBJ1-1, with no clear D. Per germline, CDR1 SNHLY and CDR2 FYNNEI. Trimming removed 8 bases from V and 7 bases from J, with 14 bases in between. This CDR3 is 12 amino acids long. The CDR3 reads CASRSGTYEAFF. The CDR3 DNA follows: TGTGCCAGCCGGTCGGGTACTTATGAAGCTTTCTTT.

V is TRBV7-2 and J is TRBJ2-5; no firm D call. Germline V lookup: CDR1 SGHTA, CDR2 FQGNSA. The ends were cut back, 0 bases at V and 2 bases at J, with 4 bases in the middle. The CDR3 consists of 13 residues. The CDR3 sequence: CASSLARQETQYF. As DNA, the CDR3 is TGTGCCAGCAGCTTAGCCAGACAAGAGACCCAGTACTTC.

The chain recombines TRBV5-6 with TRBJ2-7, with TRBD1 as a possible D gene (5 bases). Trimming took 2 bases from V and 5 from J, leaving 11 bases between them. This CDR3 region has 13 residues. Germline values: CDR1 SGHDT, CDR2 YYEEEE. Here the CDR3 reads CASSFQGANEQYF. CDR3 DNA: TGTGCCAGCAGCTTCCAGGGCGCGAACGAGCAGTACTTC.

This clone has only a few counts. The gene calls are TRBV5-1 and TRBJ2-3; D is perhaps TRBD1 or TRBD2 (5 bases each). The CDR3 has 18 amino acids. Germline V gene lookup returns CDR1 SGHRS and CDR2 YFSETQ. Trimming pared 2 bases from V and 5 bases from J, leaving 24 bases between. DNA of the CDR3: TGCGCCAGCAGCTTTGGACGACGGGGCTCCCCCCCAGGAGATACGCAGTATTTT. It encodes CASSFGRRGSPPGDTQYF.

V and J are TRBV2 and TRBJ2-5; TRBD1 agrees at 10 bases. This CDR3 is 13 amino acids long. Trimming cost V 4 bases and J 7 bases; bases outside gene matches: 3. Germline loops: CDR1 SNHLY, CDR2 FYNNEI. CDR3 protein: CASSGDRGVTQYF. DNA for the CDR3: TGTGCCAGCAGTGGGGACAGGGGAGTGACCCAGTACTTC. The variable domain in full, with the rest retrieved from reference TRBV2 and TRBJ2-5, is EPEVTQTPSHQVTQMGQEVILRCVPISNHLYFYWYRQILGQKVEFLVSFYNNEISEKSEIFDDQFSVERPDGSNFTLKIRSTKLEDSAMYFCASSGDRGVTQYFGPGTRLLVL.

The chain uses TRBV18 and TRBJ1-6; TRBD1 agrees at 12 bases. The germline gives CDR1 KGHSH, CDR2 LQKENI. This CDR3 spans 14 amino acids. The ends lost 6 bases at V and 8 bases at J; junction bases unmatched: 2. CDR3 DNA: TGTGCCAGCTCGGGACAGGGGGCCGATTCACCCCTCCACTTT. Encoded protein: CASSGQGADSPLHF.

The CDR3 sequence is CASSSRRESPLHF. The CDR3 DNA reads TGTGCCAGCAGCTCCCGGCGAGAGTCACCCCTCCACTTT. This chain links TRBV7-2 with TRBJ1-6; D uncertain. Germline V CDR1 and CDR2: SGHTA, FQGNSA. CDR3 size: 13 residues. V was clipped by 4 bases and J by 10 bases, with 11 bases between them.

V and J are TRBV5-1 and TRBJ2-6; D gene unclear. Germline loops: CDR1 SGHRS, CDR2 YFSETQ. V lost 4 bases, J lost 0 bases, and 11 bases lay in between. The CDR3 contains 16 residues. The CDR3 sequence: CASSLLLGSGANVLTF. CDR3 DNA: TGCGCCAGCAGCCTCCTTCTGGGCTCTGGGGCCAACGTCCTGACTTTC. Drawing the rest from reference TRBV5-1 and TRBJ2-6, the complete variable domain is KAGVTQTPRYLIKTRGQQVTLSCSPISGHRSVSWYQQTPGQGLQFLFEYFSETQRNKGNFPGRFSGRQFSNSRSEMNVSTLELGDSALYLCASSLLLGSGANVLTFGAGSRLTVL.

The J gene is TRBJ1-2, the V gene TRBV30; D is unclear. Germline V gene lookup returns CDR1 GTSNPN and CDR2 SVGIG (reference sequence). The CDR3 sequence is 12 residues long. V was trimmed by 0 bases and J by 8 bases, leaving 10 bases between them. The CDR3 here is CAWSVERRGYTF. CDR3 nucleotide sequence: TGTGCCTGGAGTGTGGAAAGGCGCGGCTACACCTTC.

The V call is TRBV30, the J call TRBJ1-1, with no clear D. The V and J ends lost 4 bases and 0 bases respectively, with 3 bases between them. Germline V gene sequence: CDR1 GTSNPN, CDR2 SVGIG (reference sequence). This CDR3 has 11 residues. This CDR3 is CAWKMNTEAFF. The CDR3, as DNA: TGTGCCTGGAAGATGAACACTGAAGCTTTCTTT.

This CDR3 reads CAWETGRGGTDTQYF. CDR3 coding DNA: TGTGCCTGGGAGACAGGTCGGGGGGGAACAGATACGCAGTATTTT. The rearrangement links TRBV30 to TRBJ2-3, with TRBD2 matching 8 bases. Losses at the gene ends were 5 bases for V and 3 bases for J; bases not matched to a gene: 10. This CDR3 is 15 amino acids long. Germline CDR1 is GTSNPN and CDR2 is SVGIG (reference sequence).

This chain connects TRBV30 to TRBJ2-3; 8 bases fit TRBD2. Germline lookup yields CDR1 GTSNPN and CDR2 SVGIG (reference sequence). V trimming: 1 base; J trimming: 0 bases; junction bases outside the gene matches: 6. The length of the CDR3 is 16 residues. As DNA, the CDR3 is TGTGCCTGGAGTGCCTACCGACTAGCGAGCACAGATACGCAGTATTTT. Its protein is CAWSAYRLASTDTQYF.

This clone was seen a single time. This chain uses TRBV4-1 with TRBJ1-6; D not certain. The V end was cut by 5 bases, the J end by 9 bases, with 23 bases between. The germline CDR1 and CDR2 sequences are MGHRA and YSYEKL. The CDR3 loop spans 17 amino acids. This CDR3 is CASSFNPAPYVGSPLHF. As DNA, the CDR3 is TGCGCCAGCAGCTTTAACCCGGCGCCCTACGTCGGTTCACCCCTCCACTTT.